The rows below give T cell receptor beta chains drawn from one sample of a study of technical replicates of blood from a few donors. The protocol was immunoSEQ multiplex PCR, while the TCRdb copy is restricted to in-frame clones and leaves out a portion. The profile shows about 76,000 clones, around 94% of them singletons. The sample taken for sequencing was T cells isolated from PBMCs. The receptors come from a human donor in good health. The CDR3 runs from the conserved cysteine through the conserved F or W. The order of the fields is J gene, D gene, V gene, clone size, CDR3 protein, CDR3 DNA. The D gene is left open where the match is weak. Not every row has a clone size; where given, it reads once, few, many or a size class.

>TRBJ2-3|TRBD2|TRBV7-3|.
CASSLTRLAGWTDTQYF
TGTGCCAGCAGCTTAACCCGACTAGCGGGATGGACAGATACGCAGTATTTT
>TRBJ2-5|TRBD2|TRBV28|.
CASSLRLAGLLETQYF
TGTGCCAGCAGTTTGAGGCTAGCGGGACTATTAGAGACCCAGTACTTC
>TRBJ1-2|.|TRBV5-6|.
CASSQDIYGYTF
TGTGCCAGCAGCCAGGACATCTATGGCTACACCTTC
>TRBJ1-1|TRBD1|TRBV28|.
CASSPWDSWGNTEAFF
TGTGCCAGCAGTCCGTGGGACAGCTGGGGGAACACTGAAGCTTTCTTT
>TRBJ1-4|.|TRBV5-1|.
CASSSRSVTNEKLFF
TGCGCCAGCAGTTCTAGGTCCGTAACTAATGAAAAACTGTTTTTT
>TRBJ1-2|.|TRBV7-2|.
CASTLAGGEEHGYTF
TGTGCCAGCACCCTCGCAGGTGGCGAAGAGCATGGCTACACCTTC
>TRBJ2-7|TRBD2|TRBV7-2|.
CASSLGAGGKTYEQYF
TGTGCCAGCAGCCTCGGCGCGGGAGGGAAGACCTACGAGCAGTACTTC
>TRBJ2-7|.|TRBV28|once
CASSSQAGNSYYEQYF
TGTGCCAGCAGTTCCCAAGCCGGGAACTCTTACTACGAGCAGTACTTC
>TRBJ2-1|TRBD1|TRBV5-6|few
CASSLEQGVGGAYNEQFF
TGTGCCAGCAGCTTAGAGCAGGGGGTCGGCGGTGCTTACAATGAGCAGTTCTTC
>TRBJ2-2|TRBD1|TRBV6-4|once
CASRQGAGGELFF
TGTGCCAGCAGACAGGGGGCCGGCGGGGAGCTGTTTTTT
>TRBJ1-6|TRBD1|TRBV5-6|.
CASSPGQGATPLHF
TGTGCCAGCAGCCCCGGACAGGGAGCGACACCCCTCCACTTT